This T cell receptor beta chain stems from a study of T cell responses to AZD1222 COVID-19 vaccine. A remark on this clone: What it binds is not known.

Notes on the study in general: Following two doses of AZD1222, Spike-specific TCR breadth and depth rose. In a largely white British group with more females than males, clonal diversity was possibly underestimated. Spike-wide vaccine-associated CD4 TCRs dominated at 160-218 and 743-854.

The CDR3 contains 15 residues. CDR1 and CDR2 from the germline V gene are SGHTA and FQGNSA. Trimming removed 1 base from V and 4 bases from J, with 14 bases in between. Profiling relied on immunoSEQ multiplex PCR, and the TCRdb table lists in-frame clones only, not all of them. The sample lists nearly 110,000 clones; 87% were seen once. Second-dose schedules of about 4 or about 12 weeks were combined. Sample: peripheral blood, taken 28 days after the second AZD1222 dose. The sequence derives from an adult who received the AZD1222 COVID-19 vaccine. The chain recombines TRBV7-2 with TRBJ2-7; tentative D call: TRBD1 (5 bases). CDR3 region: CASSLEKGRGYEQYF. The CDR3 nucleotides are TGTGCCAGCAGCTTAGAAAAGGGTAGGGGATACGAGCAGTACTTC. The whole variable domain, remainder taken from reference TRBV7-2 and TRBJ2-7, is GAGVSQSPSNKVTEKGKDVELRCDPISGHTALYWYRQSLGQGLEFLIYFQGNSAPDKSGLPSDRFSAERTGGSVSTLTIQRTQQEDSAVYLCASSLEKGRGYEQYFGPGTRLTVT.